These T cell receptor beta chains were read from a single sample in a study of persistence of HIV-infected CD4 T cells. Clones were sequenced by immunoSEQ multiplex PCR, and TCRdb holds only the in-frame ones, with some missing. Of around 40,000 clones in the sample, around 90% were seen once. These receptors are not linked to any known antigen. The sample in question was CD4+ T cells sorted from PBMCs after roughly 20-hour stimulation, obtained from a patient who received antiretroviral therapy. These receptor sequences come from an adult woman with HIV who was CMV-seropositive. Both conserved end residues are part of each CDR3. A D gene is named only where the DNA matches it firmly. Part of the rows lack a size; the others show once, few, many or a class for expanded clones.

>TRBJ2-3|NA|TRBV7-6|TRBD1
CASSLGGTGVTDTQYF
TGTGCCAGCAGCTTAGGGGGGACAGGGGTCACAGATACGCAGTATTTT
>TRBJ1-2|once|TRBV5-1|TRBD1
CASSLDQGVHGYTF
TGCGCCAGCAGCTTGGACCAGGGGGTTCATGGCTACACCTTC
>TRBJ1-1|NA|TRBV3-1/TRBV3-2|NA
CASSQKYEAFF
TGTGCCAGCAGCCAAAAGTATGAAGCTTTCTTT
>TRBJ2-7|NA|TRBV6-5|TRBD1
CASSPRQGSYEQYF
TGTGCCAGCAGTCCTCGACAGGGGTCCTACGAGCAGTACTTC
>TRBJ2-5|NA|TRBV7-6|NA
CASSLVLSLGKETQYF
TGTGCCAGCAGCTTAGTGTTAAGTTTGGGTAAAGAGACCCAGTACTTC
>TRBJ2-7|few|TRBV2|NA
CASSVYEQYF
TGTGCCAGCAGTGTCTACGAGCAGTACTTC
>TRBJ2-5|NA|TRBV5-1|TRBD2
CASSLIPASGQETQYF
TGCGCCAGCAGCTTGATACCGGCTAGCGGACAAGAGACCCAGTACTTC
>TRBJ1-1|NA|TRBV2|NA
CASSEGVSEAFF
TGTGCCAGCAGTGAAGGGGTGAGTGAAGCTTTCTTT
>TRBJ2-3|NA|TRBV3-1/TRBV3-2|NA
CASSPPDTDTQYF
TGTGCCAGCAGCCCCCCCGACACAGATACGCAGTATTTT
>TRBJ1-5|NA|TRBV19|NA
CASRIREGQPQHF
TGTGCCAGTAGAATCCGTGAGGGACAGCCCCAGCATTTT